The clone carrying this TCR beta chain was seen a few times. The antigen is not known. The data derive from a study of cytomegalovirus exposure and HLA in healthy donors. Study results and limitations: In a later analysis, most CMV-associated TCR beta chains appeared HLA-restricted.

In the PCR, 60 Vbeta and 13 Jbeta primers were used. Repertoires were generated with immunoSEQ multiplex PCR, while TCRdb's copy carries only in-frame clones and drops some. Of about 140,000 clones listed, around 57% are singletons. Those who donated were healthy bone marrow donors. Though probably carrying unrecorded immune exposures, donors were nominally healthy at sampling. The ends were cut back, 0 bases at V and 4 bases at J, with 12 bases in the middle. The CDR3 is 16 residues long. Germline CDR1 and CDR2: MNHEY and SVGAGI. This chain uses TRBV6-5 with TRBJ1-4; no firm D call. The sequencing input was PBMCs. This TCR derives from a male donor in good health and CMV-seronegative. The CDR3 loop reads CASSYSFPLVNEKLFF. DNA of the CDR3: TGTGCCAGCAGTTACTCTTTCCCACTAGTTAATGAAAAACTGTTTTTT.